Listed below are T cell receptor beta chains from one sample, sequenced in a study of technical replicates of blood from a few donors. Data came from immunoSEQ multiplex PCR; TCRdb stores just in-frame clones and leaves some out. The sample shows 65,000 to 90,000 clones, 91% of them seen only once. Material for sequencing was T cells isolated from PBMCs. The receptors here all came from a human donor in good health. Each CDR3 is given with its conserved first and last residue. The D gene is left open where the match is weak. Clone size, where shown, is once, few, many, or a class for clones that have expanded.

TRBV6-5	TRBJ1-1	-	once	TGTGCCAGCAGTTCGACCCAGGGACTCTCGGGGACTGAAGCTTTCTTT	CASSSTQGLSGTEAFF
TRBV5-4	TRBJ2-7	-	-	TGTGCCAGCAGCCTAGCTCTCGGGAGCCACGAGCAGTACTTC	CASSLALGSHEQYF
TRBV6-6	TRBJ1-1	TRBD1	-	TGTGCCAGCAAGGGGGCGAACACTGAAGCTTTCTTT	CASKGANTEAFF
TRBV20-1	TRBJ2-7	-	once	TGCAGTGCTAGCGCAGACTACGAGCAGTACTTC	CSASADYEQYF
TRBV23-1	TRBJ2-7	TRBD1	-	TGCGCCAGCAGTCAATCGCTGGACAGGGCCCACGAGCAGTACTTC	CASSQSLDRAHEQYF
TRBV28	TRBJ1-4	-	-	TGTGCCAGCAAGCCCATTGCAACTAATGAAAAACTGTTTTTT	CASKPIATNEKLFF
TRBV4-1	TRBJ2-6	-	-	TGCGCCAGCAGCCAAGAAGTCCACTCGGGGGCCAACGTCCTGACTTTC	CASSQEVHSGANVLTF
TRBV4-1	TRBJ2-1	-	-	TGCGCCAGCAGCCAAGACAGGGCCAGGAGCTCCTACAATGAGCAGTTCTTC	CASSQDRARSSYNEQFF
TRBV5-6	TRBJ1-6	TRBD1	-	TGTGCCAGCAGCTCCCGACAGGGGGGATCGGGATCACCCCTCCACTTT	CASSSRQGGSGSPLHF
TRBV27	TRBJ2-1	-	-	TGTGCCAGCAGTTTATCGAATCAGTACAATGAGCAGTTCTTC	CASSLSNQYNEQFF
TRBV6-5	TRBJ1-3	TRBD1	-	TGTGCCAGCCGTGGGGGGACAGGGGAGAGCACCATATATTTT	CASRGGTGESTIYF
TRBV6-1	TRBJ2-7	TRBD1	-	TGTGCCAGCAGTGGTGGACAGGGGGCTTCCCCGAACGAGCAGTACTTC	CASSGGQGASPNEQYF
TRBV5-5	TRBJ2-1	TRBD2	-	TGTGCCAGTGCGCCTGGGGCTAGCGGGAGCGGGGTCTACAATGAGCAGTTCTTC	CASAPGASGSGVYNEQFF
TRBV9	TRBJ2-7	TRBD1	-	TGTGCCAGCAGCGTAGGACAGGGGCTGACCTACGAGCAGTACTTC	CASSVGQGLTYEQYF
TRBV7-9	TRBJ2-1	-	-	TGTGCCAGCAGCTTAGTTATTCGGGATCATCATGAGCAGTTCTTC	CASSLVIRDHHEQFF
TRBV6-5	TRBJ2-7	-	-	TGTGCCAGCAGTTCCACATTGTGGGACACGGCATACGAGCAGTACTTC	CASSSTLWDTAYEQYF
TRBV5-1	TRBJ2-3	TRBD2	-	TGCGCCAGCAGCGGAACTAGCGGGAGGGTTACGCAGTATTTT	CASSGTSGRVTQYF
TRBV19	TRBJ1-5	-	few	TGTGCCAGTACCCCCGGACAGTATAGCAATCAGCCCCAGCATTTT	CASTPGQYSNQPQHF
TRBV27	TRBJ2-1	-	once	TGTGCCAGCAGTTTACACCCGGCGGGCGTCGGCGATGAGCAGTTCTTC	CASSLHPAGVGDEQFF
TRBV7-8	TRBJ1-1	-	-	TGTGCCAGCAGCTTAGTCGAGGGAATGGCTGAAGCTTTCTTT	CASSLVEGMAEAFF
TRBV7-3	TRBJ1-6	-	-	TGTGCCAGCAGCCTTGACAGCTATAATTCACCCCTCCACTTT	CASSLDSYNSPLHF
TRBV4-1	TRBJ2-1	TRBD1	-	TGCGCCAGCAGCCACCCGGACAGGGGGCTCAATGAGCAGTTCTTC	CASSHPDRGLNEQFF
TRBV27	TRBJ2-1	-	-	TGTGCCAGCAGTTTACGGGGCAATGAGCAGTTCTTC	CASSLRGNEQFF
TRBV11-2	TRBJ2-3	-	-	TGTGCCAGCAGCCGTGGGCGGGGACCCACAGATACGCAGTATTTT	CASSRGRGPTDTQYF
TRBV5-4	TRBJ2-7	TRBD2	-	TGTGCCAGCAGCCGAACTAGCGGGGGGAAAGGGGACGAGCAGTACTTC	CASSRTSGGKGDEQYF
TRBV6-5	TRBJ2-2	-	few	TGTGCCAGCCAGTTGGGCAGAAACACCGGGGAGCTGTTTTTT	CASQLGRNTGELFF
TRBV7-2	TRBJ1-1	TRBD1	-	TGTGCCAGCAGCCGGGACAGGGCTAACACTGAAGCTTTCTTT	CASSRDRANTEAFF
TRBV9	TRBJ2-7	-	-	TGTGCCAGCAGCGAAGACACTGACTACGAGCAGTACTTC	CASSEDTDYEQYF
TRBV11-1	TRBJ1-1	TRBD1	-	TGTGCCAGCAGCTCCCGGGACAGGGGAGGGACTGAAGCTTTCTTT	CASSSRDRGGTEAFF
TRBV29-1	TRBJ2-1	TRBD2	-	TGCAGCGCCCGGAGGGCGGGGGGGCCTTACAATGAGCAGTTCTTC	CSARRAGGPYNEQFF
TRBV5-4	TRBJ2-5	TRBD2	-	TGTGCCAGCAGCTTGACTAGCGGGGGGTTTCAAGAGACCCAGTACTTC	CASSLTSGGFQETQYF
TRBV2	TRBJ1-1	-	few	TGTGCCAGCAGTGAGGGTCGGGGTGAAGCTTTCTTT	CASSEGRGEAFF
TRBV9	TRBJ1-3	-	-	TGTGCCAGCAGCGTAGCTTCACAGGGACATTGGGACACCATATATTTT	CASSVASQGHWDTIYF
TRBV7-9	TRBJ1-2	-	-	TGTGCCAGCAGCCAGGTCGGGAATGGCTACACCTTC	CASSQVGNGYTF
TRBV7-9	TRBJ1-5	-	-	TGTGCCAGCAGCCACGGAGGGGCAAATCAGCCCCAGCATTTT	CASSHGGANQPQHF
TRBV2	TRBJ1-1	-	-	TGTGCCAGCATTACCAGGGTGAACACTGAAGCTTTCTTT	CASITRVNTEAFF
TRBV6-4	TRBJ1-1	TRBD1	-	TGTGCCAGCAGTGAAGAACCCGGGACAGGGAAATTCATGAACACTGAAGCTTTCTTT	CASSEEPGTGKFMNTEAFF
TRBV5-1	TRBJ1-4	TRBD1	-	TGCGCCAGCAGCTTAGAGGGGGCGTGGGAAAAACTGTTTTTT	CASSLEGAWEKLFF
TRBV2	TRBJ1-2	-	-	TGTGCCAGCTTTAGACTAACAGCTAACTATGGCTACACCTTC	CASFRLTANYGYTF
TRBV28	TRBJ2-7	-	once	TGTGCCAGCAGTTTTAGTAGGGGCGGCGAGCAGTACTTC	CASSFSRGGEQYF
TRBV7-3	TRBJ2-7	-	-	TGTGCCAGCAGGGAAGGTCAGCTAGCCCGATACGAGCAGTACTTC	CASREGQLARYEQYF
TRBV5-1	TRBJ1-1	-	-	TGCGCCAGCAGATTAGGGGTCGACACTGAAGCTTTCTTT	CASRLGVDTEAFF
TRBV6-1	TRBJ2-1	-	-	TGTGCCAGCAGTGACCAAAATGAGCAGTTCTTC	CASSDQNEQFF
TRBV10-1	TRBJ2-2	-	once	TGCGCCAGCAGCAGGGTGCCTGGGGAGCTGTTTTTT	CASSRVPGELFF
TRBV6-1	TRBJ2-3	TRBD1	-	TGTGCCAGCAGTGGACAGGGTACAGATACGCAGTATTTT	CASSGQGTDTQYF
TRBV28	TRBJ2-2	-	-	TGTGCCAGCAGCATGAGGGCTAGACGGGCGCGGAACACCGGGGAGCTGTTTTTT	CASSMRARRARNTGELFF
TRBV27	TRBJ1-6	-	-	TGTGCCAGCAGTCCCGCTAATAATTCACCCCTCCACTTT	CASSPANNSPLHF
TRBV10-1	TRBJ2-3	TRBD1	-	TGCGCCAGCAGTCGAGGACAGGGCACAGATACGCAGTATTTT	CASSRGQGTDTQYF
TRBV6-1	TRBJ2-3	-	-	TGTGCCAGCAGTGAATATTTAGGGGGAGTACCGTATTTT	CASSEYLGGVPYF
TRBV14	TRBJ2-4	-	once	TGTGCCAGCAGCCAAGGGACAGTAAAAAACATTCAGTACTTC	CASSQGTVKNIQYF
TRBV7-9	TRBJ1-4	-	-	TGTGCCAGCAGCCTCCAGGGCTTTGGGGATGAAAAACTGTTTTTT	CASSLQGFGDEKLFF
TRBV6-6	TRBJ2-7	-	-	TGTGCCAGCAGTTACTCGACAGCCTACGAGCAGTACTTC	CASSYSTAYEQYF
TRBV28	TRBJ2-3	-	-	TGTGCCAGCAGTTTCAACAGAGCCACAGATACGCAGTATTTT	CASSFNRATDTQYF
TRBV27	TRBJ2-1	-	-	TGTGCCAGCAGTTTAGGGCATTACAATGAGCAGTTCTTC	CASSLGHYNEQFF